The rows below give T cell receptor beta chains drawn from one sample of a study of blood T cells in healthy people across ages. TCRdb re-called the 5' RACE reads through MiXCR, storing one row per CDR3 protein. The repertoire holds 700,000 or so distinct CDR3 sequences, approximately 21% seen once, with around 22% in the top ten. Material for sequencing was blood. These receptors were taken from a man between 65 and 79 years old in good health. The CDR3 runs from the conserved cysteine through the conserved F or W. Each record gives: J gene, clone size, V gene, CDR3 protein. Rows give clone size only sometimes, using once, few, many, or a class for an expanded clone.

j_gene: TRBJ2-3
abundance: .
v_gene: TRBV12-3/TRBV12-4
CDR3aa: CASTRLFLATDTQYF

j_gene: TRBJ2-1
abundance: few
v_gene: TRBV19
CDR3aa: CASSTPMAGGAYNEQFF

j_gene: TRBJ1-1
abundance: .
v_gene: TRBV20-1
CDR3aa: CSARPDVNTEAFF

j_gene: TRBJ1-2
abundance: .
v_gene: TRBV3-1
CDR3aa: CASSRWTEHYGYTF

j_gene: TRBJ2-3
abundance: .
v_gene: TRBV29-1
CDR3aa: CSVDTGGNTDTQYF

j_gene: TRBJ1-1
abundance: .
v_gene: TRBV7-8
CDR3aa: CASSLDLGDMNTEAFF

j_gene: TRBJ2-5
abundance: .
v_gene: TRBV7-9
CDR3aa: CASSLQGYQYF

j_gene: TRBJ1-2
abundance: few
v_gene: TRBV7-2
CDR3aa: CASSLADGGQGFGGYTF

j_gene: TRBJ2-5
abundance: .
v_gene: TRBV5-1
CDR3aa: CASSLETGGSVETQYF

j_gene: TRBJ2-3
abundance: .
v_gene: TRBV6-5
CDR3aa: CASSSQQLAGRADTQYF

j_gene: TRBJ2-1
abundance: many
v_gene: TRBV6-5
CDR3aa: CASSSLGGTFYNEQFF

j_gene: TRBJ2-4
abundance: few
v_gene: TRBV20-1
CDR3aa: CSARRLAQNIQYF

j_gene: TRBJ2-5
abundance: .
v_gene: TRBV6-5
CDR3aa: CASRPTGVTVETQYF

j_gene: TRBJ2-7
abundance: few
v_gene: TRBV10-1
CDR3aa: CASSKDGGSYEQYF

j_gene: .
abundance: .
v_gene: TRBV5-8
CDR3aa: CASSLNQFFGLVRAGGQYF

j_gene: TRBJ2-3
abundance: .
v_gene: TRBV20-1
CDR3aa: CSARDNHGLITDTQYF

j_gene: TRBJ1-2
abundance: many
v_gene: TRBV28
CDR3aa: CASSLSVRGYTF

j_gene: .
abundance: .
v_gene: TRBV10-3
CDR3aa: CAISESTRQPQYF

j_gene: TRBJ2-5
abundance: few
v_gene: TRBV12-3/TRBV12-4
CDR3aa: CASSLKWLRETQYF

j_gene: TRBJ2-3
abundance: few
v_gene: TRBV24-1
CDR3aa: CATSNGADTQYF

j_gene: TRBJ2-3
abundance: .
v_gene: TRBV6-1
CDR3aa: CASSTNSGTSGTQYF

j_gene: TRBJ2-1
abundance: .
v_gene: TRBV6-6
CDR3aa: CASSYSSRNEQFF

j_gene: TRBJ2-5
abundance: .
v_gene: TRBV7-2
CDR3aa: CASSLDLLAGGPETQYF

j_gene: TRBJ2-3
abundance: few
v_gene: TRBV7-2
CDR3aa: CASSWASGLDTQYF

j_gene: TRBJ2-1
abundance: many
v_gene: TRBV6-5
CDR3aa: CASSPDRGPYNEQFF

j_gene: TRBJ1-2
abundance: .
v_gene: TRBV7-9
CDR3aa: CASSLGDGASTF

j_gene: TRBJ1-5
abundance: .
v_gene: TRBV20-1
CDR3aa: CSARQGARQPQHF

j_gene: TRBJ2-5
abundance: .
v_gene: TRBV7-2
CDR3aa: CASSLGLPTETQYF

j_gene: .
abundance: .
v_gene: TRBV7-3
CDR3aa: CASSLDISAKTQYF

j_gene: TRBJ1-3
abundance: few
v_gene: TRBV13
CDR3aa: CASSLETGGNTIYF

j_gene: TRBJ2-5
abundance: .
v_gene: TRBV6-2/TRBV6-3
CDR3aa: CASSSYWAPQETQYF

j_gene: TRBJ1-4
abundance: .
v_gene: TRBV28
CDR3aa: CASSLGVGRTEKLFF

j_gene: TRBJ2-1
abundance: .
v_gene: TRBV5-1
CDR3aa: CASSLVQALAGYNEQFF

j_gene: TRBJ2-1
abundance: .
v_gene: TRBV12-5
CDR3aa: CASGWGRLAGWENEQFF

j_gene: TRBJ2-5
abundance: few
v_gene: TRBV3-1
CDR3aa: CASSQTVGRTGTIQETQYF

j_gene: TRBJ2-4
abundance: .
v_gene: TRBV5-1
CDR3aa: CASSFGQTSGIQYF

j_gene: TRBJ1-6
abundance: few
v_gene: TRBV5-1
CDR3aa: CASKRDPNSPLHF

j_gene: TRBJ2-5
abundance: .
v_gene: TRBV5-1
CDR3aa: CASSLMSRRGDQETQYF

j_gene: TRBJ2-1
abundance: .
v_gene: TRBV12-5
CDR3aa: CASGSQAGDYNEQFF

j_gene: TRBJ1-3
abundance: few
v_gene: TRBV12-3/TRBV12-4
CDR3aa: CASSFLTGTGGPGNTIYF

j_gene: TRBJ1-2
abundance: few
v_gene: TRBV24-1
CDR3aa: CATSPGQWDGYTF

j_gene: TRBJ1-4
abundance: .
v_gene: TRBV6-2/TRBV6-3
CDR3aa: CASSYLRGAREKLFF

j_gene: .
abundance: .
v_gene: TRBV11-2
CDR3aa: CASSLAQGVHNEQFF

j_gene: TRBJ2-1
abundance: .
v_gene: TRBV2
CDR3aa: CASSEGPPSDNGQFF

j_gene: .
abundance: .
v_gene: TRBV3-1
CDR3aa: CASSQLPGTDLYEQYF

j_gene: TRBJ1-5
abundance: few
v_gene: TRBV2
CDR3aa: CASSDYGLSNQPQHF

j_gene: TRBJ1-2
abundance: once
v_gene: TRBV3-1
CDR3aa: CASSRALGGNYGYTF

j_gene: TRBJ2-3
abundance: .
v_gene: TRBV12-3/TRBV12-4
CDR3aa: CASSLALTTDTQYF

j_gene: TRBJ2-7
abundance: few
v_gene: TRBV5-1
CDR3aa: CASCRNRGPNEQYF

j_gene: TRBJ2-3
abundance: .
v_gene: TRBV10-3
CDR3aa: CAISSGLAGGTDTQYF

j_gene: TRBJ2-1
abundance: few
v_gene: TRBV29-1
CDR3aa: CSVDPLILGNYNEQFF

j_gene: .
abundance: few
v_gene: TRBV12-3/TRBV12-4
CDR3aa: CASSLVSVAGGMGNEQFF